This TCR beta chain is from a study of cytomegalovirus exposure and HLA in healthy donors. The repertoire was sequenced with immunoSEQ multiplex PCR; TCRdb's copy has only in-frame clones and lacks some. In the table there are roughly 300,000 clones, roughly 90% of which are singletons. About this clone itself: Its antigen is unknown.

V was trimmed by 8 bases and J by 0 bases, leaving 11 bases between them. Germline-derived CDR1 and CDR2 are PRHDT and FYEKMQ (reference sequence). The CDR3 runs 13 residues. Overall study results and limits: Diagnosis of cytomegalovirus status made by the classifier reportedly showed high specificity and sensitivity. The authors enumerated over 150 TCR beta chains as linked to cytomegalovirus. Within the approximately 130 validation repertoires, first-cohort TCR clusters tended to co-occur, according to a later analysis.

This sequence originates from a woman aged 18-29 years in good health and CMV-seronegative. The chain combines TRBV13 with TRBJ2-7; D perhaps matches TRBD1 (6 bases). The sample comprised PBMCs. CDR3 protein: CASCRGSSYEQYF. CDR3 in DNA: TGTGCCAGCTGCAGGGGCAGCTCCTACGAGCAGTACTTC.